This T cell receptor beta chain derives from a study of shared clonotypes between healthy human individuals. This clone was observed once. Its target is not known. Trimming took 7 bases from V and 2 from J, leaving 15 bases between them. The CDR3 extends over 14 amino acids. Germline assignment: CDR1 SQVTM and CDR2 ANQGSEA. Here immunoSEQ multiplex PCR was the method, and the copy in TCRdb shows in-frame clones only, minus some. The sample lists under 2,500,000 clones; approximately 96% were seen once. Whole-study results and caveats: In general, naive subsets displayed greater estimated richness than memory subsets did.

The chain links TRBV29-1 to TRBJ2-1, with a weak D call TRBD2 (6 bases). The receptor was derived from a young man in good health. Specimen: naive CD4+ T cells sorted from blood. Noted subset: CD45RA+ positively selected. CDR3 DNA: TGCAGCGCTGCGCGTAGCGGAGCCTACAATGAGCAGTTCTTC. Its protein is CSAARSGAYNEQFF.